These T cell receptor beta chains were read from a single sample in a study of cytomegalovirus exposure and HLA in healthy donors. Sequencing used immunoSEQ multiplex PCR; TCRdb keeps in-frame clones, though not all of them. The top ten hold about 0.65% of the sample, which has 130,000 to 150,000 clones, approximately 91% seen once. The specimen sequenced was PBMCs. The receptors were gathered from a man aged 18 to 30 in good health and CMV-seronegative. Both conserved end residues are part of each CDR3. A D gene is named only where the DNA matches it firmly.

CDR3 protein,CDR3 DNA,V gene,D gene,J gene
CASSFEANGYTF,TGTGCCAGCAGCTTTGAAGCCAATGGCTACACCTTC,TRBV11-2,NA,TRBJ1-2
CASSVGTDNTEAFF,TGTGCCAGCAGCGTAGGGACTGATAACACTGAAGCTTTCTTT,TRBV9,NA,TRBJ1-1
CASSLRYTDTQYF,TGTGCCAGCAGCCTCCGTTACACAGATACGCAGTATTTT,TRBV14,NA,TRBJ2-3
CASSELQGAYEQYF,TGCGCCAGCAGTGAGTTACAGGGGGCCTACGAGCAGTACTTC,TRBV10-1,TRBD1,TRBJ2-7
CATNPGESNQPQHF,TGTGCCACGAACCCAGGGGAGAGCAATCAGCCCCAGCATTTT,TRBV10-3,NA,TRBJ1-5
CASSAPVANSPLHF,TGTGCCAGCAGCGCCCCAGTGGCTAATTCACCCCTCCACTTT,TRBV7-9,NA,TRBJ1-6
CASKGGVYGTQYF,TGTGCCAGTAAAGGGGGCGTCTATGGGACCCAGTACTTC,TRBV19,TRBD1,TRBJ2-5
CASSLGASGQETQYF,TGCGCCAGCAGCTTGGGGGCTAGCGGTCAAGAGACCCAGTACTTC,TRBV5-1,TRBD2,TRBJ2-5
CASSSRLRSDTQYF,TGTGCCAGCAGCTCCCGACTACGATCAGATACGCAGTATTTT,TRBV11-3,NA,TRBJ2-3
CASSFTGGAYEQYF,TGTGCCAGCAGCTTTACAGGGGGTGCCTACGAGCAGTACTTC,TRBV5-6,TRBD1,TRBJ2-7
CASSLASRQGYYEQYF,TGTGCCAGCAGTTTGGCCTCGAGACAGGGATACTACGAGCAGTACTTC,TRBV27,TRBD1,TRBJ2-7
CASSQDFPRAYGYTF,TGTGCCAGCAGCCAAGATTTCCCCAGGGCCTATGGCTACACCTTC,TRBV4-2,NA,TRBJ1-2
CAWRAWISGELFF,TGTGCCTGGAGAGCGTGGATTTCCGGGGAGCTGTTTTTT,TRBV30,NA,TRBJ2-2
CASSYMEGGGKSPLHF,TGTGCCAGCAGTTACATGGAGGGGGGGGGCAAATCACCCCTCCACTTT,TRBV6-5,NA,TRBJ1-6
CASSQYTGTDTQYF,TGTGCCAGCTCTCAGTATACAGGGACAGATACGCAGTATTTT,TRBV18,NA,TRBJ2-3
CASSSKRPSGNTIYF,TGTGCCAGCAGTTCCAAGAGGCCCTCTGGAAACACCATATATTTT,TRBV6-1,NA,TRBJ1-3
CAISEGAETQYF,TGTGCCATCAGTGAGGGGGCAGAGACCCAGTACTTC,TRBV10-3,NA,TRBJ2-5
CSAVRGLGNTIYF,TGCAGCGCCGTTCGGGGACTTGGAAACACCATATATTTT,TRBV29-1,NA,TRBJ1-3